Below, 4 T cell receptor beta chains from the same sample are listed, as sequenced in a study of T cells after posttransplantation cyclophosphamide (dated by TCRdb to 2016 to 2017). Receptor amplification or capture employed the immunoSEQ multiplex PCR assay. TCRdb took over this immuneACCESS table, retaining in-frame rearrangements with V and J assigned. Such tables are incomplete; in checked studies, under half of the missing clones stem from an unresolved V gene, and the remainder is unexplained. The sample table records tens of thousands of clones; 90% of these occur just once. Under 3% of the sample is in the top ten clones. The intended sense of this specimen's treatment or condition label: high-dose cyclophosphamide on days +3 and +4 as single-agent GVHD prophylaxis. For conditioning, the PTCy patients got busulfan and fludarabine, then a related or unrelated marrow graft, followed by cyclophosphamide on days +3 and +4.

The specimen was PBMCs, collected roughly 60 days after allogeneic stem cell transplant with posttransplant cyclophosphamide. The receptor set was obtained from a male patient aged 55 to 69 who received an allogeneic stem cell transplant from a related donor and was CMV-positive. After a transplant, not all T cells may be the patient's own; some may come from the graft donor.

The chain uses TRBV29-1 and TRBJ2-1; 8 bases agree with TRBD2. The junction had 9 bases not matched to a gene; V was cut back by 4 bases and J by 7 bases. The germline V gene has CDR1 SQVTM and CDR2 ANQGSEA. The CDR3 has 14 amino acids. The CDR3 region has the DNA TGCAGCGTTGGGGGGGCGGGGGGTATGAATGAGCAGTTCTTC. Protein product: CSVGGAGGMNEQFF.

The CDR3 DNA reads as TGTGCCATCAGCTCGGATTGGGCCACCACTGAAGCTTTCTTT. Translated, it gives CAISSDWATTEAFF. The chain links TRBV10-3 to TRBJ1-1; D remains ambiguous. The CDR3 runs 14 residues. Germline V gives CDR1 ENHRY, CDR2 SYGVKD. With 6 bases removed from V and 4 bases from J, the gap between germline ends came to 15 bases.

This sequence joins TRBV9 and TRBJ2-3, with 10 bases that match TRBD2. This CDR3 contains 15 residues. The V gene's germline CDR1 is SGDLS and CDR2 YYNGEE. Losses at the gene ends were 1 base for V and 6 bases for J; bases not matched to a gene: 5. The CDR3 sequence is CASSVSGGAPDTQYF. CDR3 nucleotides: TGTGCCAGCAGCGTAAGCGGGGGGGCACCGGATACGCAGTATTTT.

This clone was counted a single time. The rearrangement uses TRBV4-1 and TRBJ1-2; weak D call: TRBD1 (5 bases). Deletions cut 0 bases from V and 7 bases from J, with 12 bases between. CDR1 and CDR2 from the germline V gene are MGHRA and YSYEKL. This CDR3 is built from 14 residues. CDR3 coding DNA: TGCGCCAGCAGCCAAGATGAAGGGAGGGGTGGCTACACCTTC. This gives the protein CASSQDEGRGGYTF.